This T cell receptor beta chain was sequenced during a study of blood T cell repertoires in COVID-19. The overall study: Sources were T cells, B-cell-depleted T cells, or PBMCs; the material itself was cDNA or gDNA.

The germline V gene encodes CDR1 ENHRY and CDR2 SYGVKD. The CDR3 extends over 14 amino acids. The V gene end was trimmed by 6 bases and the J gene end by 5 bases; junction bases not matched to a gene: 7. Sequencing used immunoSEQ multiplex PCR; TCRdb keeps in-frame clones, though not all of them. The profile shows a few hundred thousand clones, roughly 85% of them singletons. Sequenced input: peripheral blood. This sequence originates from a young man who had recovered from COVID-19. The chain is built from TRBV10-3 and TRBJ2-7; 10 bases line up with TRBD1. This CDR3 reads CAIRLTGGFDEQYF. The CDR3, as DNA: TGTGCCATCAGGTTGACAGGGGGCTTCGACGAGCAGTACTTC.